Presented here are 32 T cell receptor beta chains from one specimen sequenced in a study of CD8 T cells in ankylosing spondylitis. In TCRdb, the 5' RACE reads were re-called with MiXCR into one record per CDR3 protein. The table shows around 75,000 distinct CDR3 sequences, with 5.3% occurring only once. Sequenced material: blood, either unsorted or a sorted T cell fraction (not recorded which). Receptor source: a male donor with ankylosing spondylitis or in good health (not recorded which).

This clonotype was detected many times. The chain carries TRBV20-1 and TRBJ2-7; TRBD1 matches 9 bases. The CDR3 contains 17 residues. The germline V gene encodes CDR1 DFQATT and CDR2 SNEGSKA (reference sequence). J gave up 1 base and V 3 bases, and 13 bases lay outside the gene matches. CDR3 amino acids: CSASDVVGQGISYEQYF. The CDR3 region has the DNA TGCAGTGCTAGTGATGTTGTGGGACAGGGAATATCCTACGAGCAGTACTTC.

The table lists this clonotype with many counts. The DNA for the CDR3 is TGTGCCAGCAGCTCCAACACGGGAGAAGCTTTCTTT. It encodes CASSSNTGEAFF. This chain joins TRBV28 and TRBJ1-1; D remains unclear. CDR3 length equals 12 residues. The germline V gene has CDR1 MDHEN and CDR2 SYDVKM. Trimming pared 6 bases from V and 8 bases from J, leaving 13 bases between.

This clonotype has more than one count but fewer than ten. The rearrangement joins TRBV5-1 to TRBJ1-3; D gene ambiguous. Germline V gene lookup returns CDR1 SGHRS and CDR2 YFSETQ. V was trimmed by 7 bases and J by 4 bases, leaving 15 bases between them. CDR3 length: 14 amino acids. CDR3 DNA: TGCGCCAGCCCAACACTCGGAGGAGGAAACACCATATATTTT. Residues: CASPTLGGGNTIYF.

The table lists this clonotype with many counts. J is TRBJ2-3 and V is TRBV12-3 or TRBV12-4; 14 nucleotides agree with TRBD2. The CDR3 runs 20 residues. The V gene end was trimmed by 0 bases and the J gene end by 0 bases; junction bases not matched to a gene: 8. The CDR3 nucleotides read TGTGCCAGCAGTTTAGCGCACAGGACTAGCGGGGGGTCTAGCACAGATACGCAGTATTTT. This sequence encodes CASSLAHRTSGGSSTDTQYF.

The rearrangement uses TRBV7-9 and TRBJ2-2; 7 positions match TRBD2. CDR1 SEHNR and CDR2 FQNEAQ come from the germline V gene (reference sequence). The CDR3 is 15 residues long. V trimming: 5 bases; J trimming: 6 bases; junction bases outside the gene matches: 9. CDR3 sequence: CASSPRGEWAGELFF. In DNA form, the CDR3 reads TGTGCCAGCAGCCCCCGGGGGGAATGGGCCGGGGAGCTGTTTTTT.

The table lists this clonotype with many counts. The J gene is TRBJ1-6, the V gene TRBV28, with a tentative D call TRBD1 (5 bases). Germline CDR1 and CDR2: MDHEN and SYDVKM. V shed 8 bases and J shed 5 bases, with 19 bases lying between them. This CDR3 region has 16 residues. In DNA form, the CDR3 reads TGTGCCAGCCGCCCCGTCTGGGACGGAGATAATTCACCCCTCCACTTT. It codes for CASRPVWDGDNSPLHF. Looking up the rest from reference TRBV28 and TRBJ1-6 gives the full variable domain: DVKVTQSSRYLVKRTGEKVFLECVQDMDHENMFWYRQDPGLGLRLIYFSYDVKMKEKGDIPEGYSVSREKKERFSLILESASTNQTSMYLCASRPVWDGDNSPLHFGNGTRLTVT.

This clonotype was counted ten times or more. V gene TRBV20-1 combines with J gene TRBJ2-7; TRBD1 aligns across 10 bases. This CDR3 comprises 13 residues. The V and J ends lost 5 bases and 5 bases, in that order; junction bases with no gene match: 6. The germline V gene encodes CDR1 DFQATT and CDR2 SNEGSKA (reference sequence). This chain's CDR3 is CSAHRDRGHEQYF. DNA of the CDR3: TGCAGTGCTCACCGGGACAGGGGCCACGAGCAGTACTTC.

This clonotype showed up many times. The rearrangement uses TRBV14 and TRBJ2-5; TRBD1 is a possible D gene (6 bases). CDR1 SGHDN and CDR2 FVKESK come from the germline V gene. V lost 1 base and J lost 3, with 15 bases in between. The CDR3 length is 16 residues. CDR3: CASSQVLRGWEETQYF. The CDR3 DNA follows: TGTGCCAGCAGCCAAGTGCTCAGGGGATGGGAAGAGACCCAGTACTTC.

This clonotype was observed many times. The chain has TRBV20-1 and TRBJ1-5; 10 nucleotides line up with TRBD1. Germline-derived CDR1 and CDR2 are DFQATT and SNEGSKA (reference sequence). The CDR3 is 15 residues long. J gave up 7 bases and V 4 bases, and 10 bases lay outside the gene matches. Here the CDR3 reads CSAKLEDRGHQPQHF. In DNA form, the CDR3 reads TGCAGTGCTAAACTGGAAGACAGGGGGCACCAGCCCCAGCATTTT.

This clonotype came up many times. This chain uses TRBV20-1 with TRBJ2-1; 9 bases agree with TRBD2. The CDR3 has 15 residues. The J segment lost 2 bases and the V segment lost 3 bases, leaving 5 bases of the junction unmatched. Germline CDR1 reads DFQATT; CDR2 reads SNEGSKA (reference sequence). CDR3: CSASPRTSAYNEQFF. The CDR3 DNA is TGCAGTGCTAGCCCCAGGACTAGCGCCTACAATGAGCAGTTCTTC.

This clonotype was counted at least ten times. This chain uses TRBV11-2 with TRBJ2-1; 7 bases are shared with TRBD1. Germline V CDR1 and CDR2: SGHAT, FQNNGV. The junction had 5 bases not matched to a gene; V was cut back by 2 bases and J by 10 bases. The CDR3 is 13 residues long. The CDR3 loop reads CASSLRWTGEQFF. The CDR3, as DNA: TGTGCCAGCAGCTTACGATGGACAGGCGAGCAGTTCTTC.

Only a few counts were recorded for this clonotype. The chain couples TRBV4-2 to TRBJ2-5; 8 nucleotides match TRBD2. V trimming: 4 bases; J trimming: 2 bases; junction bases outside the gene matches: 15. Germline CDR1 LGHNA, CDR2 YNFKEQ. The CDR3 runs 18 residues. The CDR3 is CASSPGAGGSGEQETQYF. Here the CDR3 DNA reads TGTGCCAGCAGCCCCGGGGCGGGGGGCAGCGGGGAGCAAGAGACCCAGTACTTC.

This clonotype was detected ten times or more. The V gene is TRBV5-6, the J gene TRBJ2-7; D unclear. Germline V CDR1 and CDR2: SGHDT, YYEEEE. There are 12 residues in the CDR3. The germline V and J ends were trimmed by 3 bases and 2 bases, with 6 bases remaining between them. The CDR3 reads CASSSLTYEQYF. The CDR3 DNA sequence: TGTGCCAGCAGCTCCCTAACCTACGAGCAGTACTTC.

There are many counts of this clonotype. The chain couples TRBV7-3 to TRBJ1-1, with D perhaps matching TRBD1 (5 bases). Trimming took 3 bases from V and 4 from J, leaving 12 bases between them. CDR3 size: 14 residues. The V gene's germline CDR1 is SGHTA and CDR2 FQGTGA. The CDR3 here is CASSFGRVSTEAFF. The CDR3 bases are TGTGCCAGCAGCTTCGGCAGGGTGAGCACTGAAGCTTTCTTT.

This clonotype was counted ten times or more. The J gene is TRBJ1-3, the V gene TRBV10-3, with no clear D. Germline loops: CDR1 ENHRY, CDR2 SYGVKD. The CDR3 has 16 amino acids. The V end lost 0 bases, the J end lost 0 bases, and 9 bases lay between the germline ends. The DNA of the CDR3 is TGTGCCATCAGTGAGTCGAGGGCAGACTCTGGAAACACCATATATTTT. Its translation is CAISESRADSGNTIYF.

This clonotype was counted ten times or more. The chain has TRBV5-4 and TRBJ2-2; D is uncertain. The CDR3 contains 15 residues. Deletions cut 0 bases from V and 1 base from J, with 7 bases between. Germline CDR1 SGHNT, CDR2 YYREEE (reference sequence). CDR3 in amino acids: CASSLETVNTGELFF. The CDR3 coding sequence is TGTGCCAGCAGCTTGGAGACGGTGAACACCGGGGAGCTGTTTTTT.

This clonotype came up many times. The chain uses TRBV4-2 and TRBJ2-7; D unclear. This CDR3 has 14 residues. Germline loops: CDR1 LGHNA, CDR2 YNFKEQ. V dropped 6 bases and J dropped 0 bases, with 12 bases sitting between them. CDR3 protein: CASSPIVASYEQYF. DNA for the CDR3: TGTGCCAGCAGTCCAATAGTAGCCTCCTACGAGCAGTACTTC.

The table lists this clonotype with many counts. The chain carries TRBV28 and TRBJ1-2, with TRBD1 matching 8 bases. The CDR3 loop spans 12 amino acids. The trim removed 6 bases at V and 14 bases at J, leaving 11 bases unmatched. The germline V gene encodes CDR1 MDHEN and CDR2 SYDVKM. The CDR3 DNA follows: TGTGCCAGCAGCTCCGTTGGGGACAGGAGGACCTTC. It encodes CASSSVGDRRTF.

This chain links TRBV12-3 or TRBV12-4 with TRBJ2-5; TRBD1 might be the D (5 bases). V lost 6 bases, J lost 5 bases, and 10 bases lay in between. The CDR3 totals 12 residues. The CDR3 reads CASSRQRETQYF. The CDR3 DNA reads TGTGCCAGCAGCAGACAGAGGGAGACCCAGTACTTC.

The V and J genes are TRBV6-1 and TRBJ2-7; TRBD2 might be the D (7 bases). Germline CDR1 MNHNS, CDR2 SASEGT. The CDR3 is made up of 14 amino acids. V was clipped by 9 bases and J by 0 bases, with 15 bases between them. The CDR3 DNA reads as TGTGCCAGTTCCCCGAGGGGGGGCTCCTACGAGCAGTACTTC. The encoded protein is CASSPRGGSYEQYF.

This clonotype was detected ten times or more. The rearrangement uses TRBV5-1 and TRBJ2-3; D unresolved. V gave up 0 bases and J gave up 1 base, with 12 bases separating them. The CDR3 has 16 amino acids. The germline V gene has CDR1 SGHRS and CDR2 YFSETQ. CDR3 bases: TGCGCCAGCAGCTTGGTGGGGAACCGGCGCACAGATACGCAGTATTTT. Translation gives CASSLVGNRRTDTQYF.

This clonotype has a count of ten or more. CDR3 residues: CSVGDSLYNSPLHF. The CDR3 DNA is TGCAGCGTTGGGGACAGCCTCTATAATTCACCCCTCCACTTT. The chain carries TRBV29-1 and TRBJ1-6, with TRBD1 matching over 7 bases. Per germline, CDR1 SQVTM and CDR2 ANQGSEA. V lost 4 bases, J lost 3 bases, and 3 bases stayed unmatched. The CDR3 is 14 amino acids.

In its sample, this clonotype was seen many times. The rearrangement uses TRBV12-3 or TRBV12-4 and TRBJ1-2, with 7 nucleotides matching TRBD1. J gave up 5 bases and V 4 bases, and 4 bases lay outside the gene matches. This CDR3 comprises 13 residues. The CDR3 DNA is TGTGCCAGCAGTTCTAACAGGGGATATGGCTACACCTTC. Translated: CASSSNRGYGYTF.

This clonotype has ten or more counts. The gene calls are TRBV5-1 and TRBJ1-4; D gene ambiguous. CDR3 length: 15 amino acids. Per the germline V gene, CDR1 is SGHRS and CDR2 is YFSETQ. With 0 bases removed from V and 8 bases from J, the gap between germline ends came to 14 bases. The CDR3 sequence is CASSLEGWQNEKLFF. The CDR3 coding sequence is TGCGCCAGCAGCTTGGAAGGTTGGCAAAACGAAAAACTGTTTTTT.

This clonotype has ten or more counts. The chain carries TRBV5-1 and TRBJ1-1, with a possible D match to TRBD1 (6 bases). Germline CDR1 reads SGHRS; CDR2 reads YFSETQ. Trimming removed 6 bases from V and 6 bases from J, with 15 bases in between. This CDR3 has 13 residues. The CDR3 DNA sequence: TGCGCCAGCAAGAGAGGGGGGACCTCTGAAGCTTTCTTT. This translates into CASKRGGTSEAFF.

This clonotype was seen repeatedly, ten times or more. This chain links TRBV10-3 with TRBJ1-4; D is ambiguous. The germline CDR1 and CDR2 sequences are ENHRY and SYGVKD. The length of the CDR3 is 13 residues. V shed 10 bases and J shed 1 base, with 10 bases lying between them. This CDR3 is CATSDGTNEKLFF. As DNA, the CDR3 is TGTGCCACAAGCGACGGAACTAATGAAAAACTGTTTTTT.

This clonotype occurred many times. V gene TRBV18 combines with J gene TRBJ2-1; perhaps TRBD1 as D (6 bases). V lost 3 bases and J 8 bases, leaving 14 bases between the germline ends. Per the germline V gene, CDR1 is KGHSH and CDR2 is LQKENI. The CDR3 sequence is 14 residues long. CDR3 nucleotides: TGTGCCAGCTCACCTATCACAGGGTACGATGAGCAGTTCTTC. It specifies CASSPITGYDEQFF.

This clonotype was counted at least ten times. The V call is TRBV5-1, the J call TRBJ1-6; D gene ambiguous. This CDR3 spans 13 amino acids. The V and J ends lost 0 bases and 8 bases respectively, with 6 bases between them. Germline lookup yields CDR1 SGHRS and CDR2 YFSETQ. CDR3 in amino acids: CASSLEEHSPLHF. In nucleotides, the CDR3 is TGCGCCAGCAGCTTGGAGGAGCATTCACCCCTCCACTTT.

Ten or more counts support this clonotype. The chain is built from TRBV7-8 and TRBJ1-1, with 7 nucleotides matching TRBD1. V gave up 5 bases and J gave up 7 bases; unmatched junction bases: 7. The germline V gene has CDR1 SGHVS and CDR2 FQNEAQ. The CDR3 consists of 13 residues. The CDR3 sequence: CASSPTTGREAFF. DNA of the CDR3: TGTGCCAGCAGCCCAACGACAGGGCGTGAAGCTTTCTTT.

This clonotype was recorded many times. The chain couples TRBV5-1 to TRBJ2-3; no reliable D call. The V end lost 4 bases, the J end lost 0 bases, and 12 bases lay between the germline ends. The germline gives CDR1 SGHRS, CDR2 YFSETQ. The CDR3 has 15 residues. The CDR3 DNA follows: TGCGCCAGCAGCCCAGGACGGCCCAGCACAGATACGCAGTATTTT. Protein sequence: CASSPGRPSTDTQYF.

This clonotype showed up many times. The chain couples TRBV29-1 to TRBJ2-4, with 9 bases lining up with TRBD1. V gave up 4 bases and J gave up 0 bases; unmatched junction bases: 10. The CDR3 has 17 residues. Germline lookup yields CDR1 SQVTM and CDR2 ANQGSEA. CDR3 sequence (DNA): TGCAGCGTTGGGGGTGGGACAGGGACACTAGCCAAAAACATTCAGTACTTC. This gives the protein CSVGGGTGTLAKNIQYF.

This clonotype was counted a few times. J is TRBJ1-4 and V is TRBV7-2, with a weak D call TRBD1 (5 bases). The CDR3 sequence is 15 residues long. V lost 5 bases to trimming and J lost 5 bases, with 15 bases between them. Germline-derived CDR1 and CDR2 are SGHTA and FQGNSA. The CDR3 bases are TGTGCCAGCAGCACCCGACAGAGTCTCAATGAAAAACTGTTTTTT. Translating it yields CASSTRQSLNEKLFF.